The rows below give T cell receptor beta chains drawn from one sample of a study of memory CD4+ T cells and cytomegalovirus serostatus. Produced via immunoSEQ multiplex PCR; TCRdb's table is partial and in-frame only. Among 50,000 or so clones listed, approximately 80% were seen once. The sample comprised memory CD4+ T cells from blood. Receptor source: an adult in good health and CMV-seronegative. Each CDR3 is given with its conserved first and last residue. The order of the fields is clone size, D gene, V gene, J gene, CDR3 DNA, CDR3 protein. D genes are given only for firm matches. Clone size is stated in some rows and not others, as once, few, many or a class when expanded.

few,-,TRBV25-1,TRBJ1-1,TGTGCCAGCAACAGGGAGGGGATGAACACTGAAGCTTTCTTT,CASNREGMNTEAFF
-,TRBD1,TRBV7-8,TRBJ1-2,TGTGCCAGCAGCTTGGGAGACAGGGAGGGCGGCTACACCTTC,CASSLGDREGGYTF
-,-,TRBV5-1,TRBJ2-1,TGCGCCAGCAGTTCGGGTCTCAGGACCCCGAGCTCCTACAATGAGCAGTTCTTC,CASSSGLRTPSSYNEQFF
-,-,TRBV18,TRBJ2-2,TGTGCCAGCTCCCCGGACGGCCCTGTGAGGACCGGGGAGCTGTTTTTT,CASSPDGPVRTGELFF
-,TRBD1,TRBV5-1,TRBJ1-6,TGCGCCAGCAGCTTGGGGGTACAGGGGAATTCACCCCTCCACTTT,CASSLGVQGNSPLHF
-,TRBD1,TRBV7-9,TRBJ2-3,TGTGCCAGCAGCGCCATGGGACAGGGCCCTAGCACAGATACGCAGTATTTT,CASSAMGQGPSTDTQYF
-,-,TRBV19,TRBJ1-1,TGTGCCAGTAGTATAAAGAGGGGTTCTGAAGCTTTCTTT,CASSIKRGSEAFF
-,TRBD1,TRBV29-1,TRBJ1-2,TGCAGCGTAGGGGGAGACAGGGCCGAGCATAACTATGGCTACACCTTC,CSVGGDRAEHNYGYTF
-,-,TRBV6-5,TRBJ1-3,TGTGCCAGCAGTTACCGGGGACACCCCTCTGGAAACACCATATATTTT,CASSYRGHPSGNTIYF
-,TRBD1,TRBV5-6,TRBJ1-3,TGTGCCAGCAGCCCCCTCGGGACAGGGGCTGGAAACACCATATATTTT,CASSPLGTGAGNTIYF
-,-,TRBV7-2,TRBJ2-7,TGTGCCAGCAGTCGGGCGAGCTCCTACGAGCAGTACTTC,CASSRASSYEQYF
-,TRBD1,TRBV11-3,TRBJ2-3,TGTGCCAGCAGCACAGGACAGGGAAGGGATACGCAGTATTTT,CASSTGQGRDTQYF
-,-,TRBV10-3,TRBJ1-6,TGTGCCATCAGTGAGCAGGGAATGATTAATTCACCCCTCCACTTT,CAISEQGMINSPLHF
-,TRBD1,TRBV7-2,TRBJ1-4,TGTGCCAGCAGCTCCGCAGGGGGGAATGAAAAACTGTTTTTT,CASSSAGGNEKLFF
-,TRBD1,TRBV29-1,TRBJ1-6,TGCAGCGTTGGGGGGGACAGTGACAATTCACCCCTCCACTTT,CSVGGDSDNSPLHF
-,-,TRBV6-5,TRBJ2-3,TGTGCCAGCAGTTACAGGGTTCTTGGCCCAGATACGCAGTATTTT,CASSYRVLGPDTQYF
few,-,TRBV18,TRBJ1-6,TGTGCCAGCTCACCGGTACAGGATAATTCACCCCTCCACTTT,CASSPVQDNSPLHF
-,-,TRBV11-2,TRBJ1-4,TGTGCCAGCAGCTTAGAAGACGCGGGGGGACTGGGAATTGAAAAACTGTTTTTT,CASSLEDAGGLGIEKLFF
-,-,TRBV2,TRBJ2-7,TGTGCCAGCAGCCCCGGGCCCAACTACGAGCAGTACTTC,CASSPGPNYEQYF
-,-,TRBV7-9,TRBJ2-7,TGTGCCAGCAGCCAAGGTCGAGCCACCTCCTACGAGCAGTACTTC,CASSQGRATSYEQYF
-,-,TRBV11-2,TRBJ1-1,TGTGCCAGCAGCGTTACCAGAGGTTATGAAGCTTTCTTT,CASSVTRGYEAFF
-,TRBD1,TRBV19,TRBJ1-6,TGTGCCAGTAGTATCCTACCAATGCCGGGACAGGGAGCACCCCTCCACTTT,CASSILPMPGQGAPLHF
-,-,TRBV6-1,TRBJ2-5,TGTGCCAGCAGTGAAGGAGGCAGGCCACAAGAGACCCAGTACTTC,CASSEGGRPQETQYF
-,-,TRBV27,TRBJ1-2,TGTGCCAGCAGTTTAACGGGGGCGCTAGGCTACACCTTC,CASSLTGALGYTF
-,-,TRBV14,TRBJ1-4,TGTGCCAGCAGGAGTACAGGGCTAGATGGAAAACTGTTTTTT,CASRSTGLDGKLFF
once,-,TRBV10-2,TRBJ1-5,TGCGCCAGCAGTGAGAGCCCTGCCCATCAGCCCCAGCATTTT,CASSESPAHQPQHF
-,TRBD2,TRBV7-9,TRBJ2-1,TGTGCCAGCAGCTTAAGTAGCGGGGGGGCGAGTGAGCAGTTCTTC,CASSLSSGGASEQFF
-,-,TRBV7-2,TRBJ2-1,TGTGCCAGCAGCTCATACATGGGGGAGCAGTTCTTC,CASSSYMGEQFF
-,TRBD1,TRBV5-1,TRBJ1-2,TGCGCCAGCAGCAGCGGACAGGGAGGCTACACCTTC,CASSSGQGGYTF
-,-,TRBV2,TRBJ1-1,TGTGCCAGCAGTGAGAGGACTAACAGCGGCTCAGACACTGAAGCTTTCTTT,CASSERTNSGSDTEAFF
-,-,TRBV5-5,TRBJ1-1,TGTGCCAGCAGCTTTGAGGGGAACACTGAAGCTTTCTTT,CASSFEGNTEAFF
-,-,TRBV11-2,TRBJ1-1,TGTGCCAGCAGAGGGGGGGTGTATGACACTGAAGCTTTCTTT,CASRGGVYDTEAFF
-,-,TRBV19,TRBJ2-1,TGTGCCAGTAGTATGGGGCAGGACTATGAGCAGTTCTTC,CASSMGQDYEQFF
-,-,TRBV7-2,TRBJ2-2,TGTGCCAGCAGCGTCCAGGGGGGCACCGGGGAGCTGTTTTTT,CASSVQGGTGELFF
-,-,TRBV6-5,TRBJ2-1,TGTGCCAGCAGTTACTCGTGGCCAGGGGCTAACCAGCAGTTCTTC,CASSYSWPGANQQFF
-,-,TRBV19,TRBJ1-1,TGTGCCAGTAGTTCCTACGCCGGGTCGGAAGCTTTCTTT,CASSSYAGSEAFF
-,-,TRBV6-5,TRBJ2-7,TGTGCCAGCAGCCTCAGGGGCAGGGGCCACGAGCAGTACTTC,CASSLRGRGHEQYF
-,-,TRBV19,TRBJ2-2,TGTGCCAGTAGTATAGAACCGGCAGGCGGGGAGCTGTTTTTT,CASSIEPAGGELFF
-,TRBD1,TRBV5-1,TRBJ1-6,TGCGCCAGCAAGGAGGGGGCGAATTCACCCCTCCACTTT,CASKEGANSPLHF
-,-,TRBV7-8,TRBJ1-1,TGTGCCAGCAGCGCCCAGAGTGGCACTGAAGCTTTCTTT,CASSAQSGTEAFF
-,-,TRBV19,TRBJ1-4,TGTGCCAGTAGTAGAAGGACTAATGAAAAACTGTTTTTT,CASSRRTNEKLFF
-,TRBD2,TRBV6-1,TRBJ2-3,TGTGCCAGCAGTGAGGGGACTAGCGGGGGTTACCGCACAGATACGCAGTATTTT,CASSEGTSGGYRTDTQYF